The 20 T cell receptor beta chains below come from one sample, sequenced in a study of CD8+ T cells in alopecia areata. The treatment here: oral pan-JAK inhibitor, 5-10 mg twice daily. Extracted from the samples, RNA was reverse transcribed into cDNA to serve as the sequencing template. Sequencing used immunoSEQ multiplex PCR; TCRdb keeps in-frame clones, though not all of them. The sample has under 300,000 clones, roughly 63% seen once; the top ten hold about 0.88%. The sample here was CD4+ T cells sorted from blood, taken around week 52, from a patient treated with tofacitinib. These receptors originate from a human donor with alopecia areata.

This clone was recorded once. The chain links TRBV27 to TRBJ2-2, with 10 positions matching TRBD2. This CDR3 has 15 amino acids. V was clipped by 6 bases and J by 1 base; unmatched bases: 2. From germline, CDR1 is MNHEY and CDR2 SMNVEV (reference sequence). The CDR3 here is CASRLAGRNTGELFF. Here the CDR3 DNA reads TGTGCCAGCAGACTAGCGGGGAGGAACACCGGGGAGCTGTTTTTT.

The J gene is TRBJ1-3, the V gene TRBV25-1, with 9 bases identical to TRBD1. The V gene end was trimmed by 6 bases and the J gene end by 0 bases; junction bases not matched to a gene: 12. The CDR3 is made up of 18 amino acids. Germline V gene lookup returns CDR1 MGHDK and CDR2 SYGVNS. The CDR3 is CASSPNPGTGRSGNTIYF. In nucleotides, the CDR3 is TGTGCCAGCAGCCCCAACCCGGGGACAGGGCGCTCTGGAAACACCATATATTTT.

The CDR3 loop is CASSPGRGDEQYF. The CDR3 nucleotides read TGTGCCAGCAGCCCTGGGCGCGGGGACGAGCAGTACTTC. This chain connects TRBV4-2 to TRBJ2-7, with TRBD2 as a possible D gene (6 bases). The CDR3 totals 13 residues. From germline, CDR1 is LGHNA and CDR2 YNFKEQ. Trimming removed 4 bases from V and 5 bases from J, with 12 bases in between.

The rearrangement joins TRBV19 to TRBJ1-1, with 7 bases fitting TRBD1. Germline-derived CDR1 and CDR2 are LNHDA and SQIVND (reference sequence). The CDR3 has 15 amino acids. After removal of 5 bases from V and 1 base from J, the junction contained 7 bases not matched to a gene. CDR3 nucleotides: TGTGCCAGTAGTTCCCGGACAGGCGGGAACACTGAAGCTTTCTTT. The encoded protein is CASSSRTGGNTEAFF. The full variable domain, with the rest looked up from reference TRBV19 and TRBJ1-1, is DGGITQSPKYLFRKEGQNVTLSCEQNLNHDAMYWYRQDPGQGLRLIYYSQIVNDFQKGDIAEGYSVSREKKESFPLTVTSAQKNPTAFYLCASSSRTGGNTEAFFGQGTRLTVV.

The V call is TRBV27, the J call TRBJ2-1; D might be TRBD1 (6 bases). Germline V lookup: CDR1 MNHEY, CDR2 SMNVEV (reference sequence). V lost 9 bases and J lost 9, with 27 bases in between. The CDR3 length is 16 residues. For the CDR3, the DNA is TGTGCCAGTGAGGCCCGAGGGGGTGGCTCGGTAGGTGAGCAGTTCTTC. This gives the protein CASEARGGGSVGEQFF.

This chain links TRBV30 with TRBJ2-6; tentatively, D is TRBD1 or TRBD2 (5 bases each). Germline CDR1 and CDR2: GTSNPN and SVGIG (reference sequence). The V end lost 5 bases, the J end lost 0 bases, and 14 bases lay between the germline ends. CDR3 length: 16 amino acids. CDR3 bases: TGTGCCTGGCCGGGACCGCGAAGCTCTGGGGCCAACGTCCTGACTTTC. It is translated as CAWPGPRSSGANVLTF.

The gene calls are TRBV7-2 and TRBJ1-5; D is unclear. V was clipped by 5 bases and J by 5 bases, with 10 bases between them. This CDR3 spans 13 amino acids. Looked up from germline, CDR1 is SGHTA and CDR2 is FQGNSA. The CDR3 region has the DNA TGTGCCAGCAGCCCATACACGGATCAGCCCCAGCATTTT. Residues: CASSPYTDQPQHF. Based on the CDR3 plus reference TRBV7-2 and TRBJ1-5, the full variable domain is GAGVSQSPSNKVTEKGKDVELRCDPISGHTALYWYRQSLGQGLEFLIYFQGNSAPDKSGLPSDRFSAERTGGSVSTLTIQRTQQEDSAVYLCASSPYTDQPQHFGDGTRLSIL.

The gene calls are TRBV6-4 and TRBJ2-1; 9 bases map to TRBD1. This CDR3 spans 16 amino acids. The V gene end was trimmed by 7 bases and the J gene end by 2 bases; junction bases not matched to a gene: 9. The germline V gene has CDR1 MRHNA and CDR2 SNTAGT. The chain's CDR3 is CASIGDRGYTYNEQFF. The DNA of the CDR3 is TGTGCCAGCATCGGAGACAGGGGGTACACCTACAATGAGCAGTTCTTC.

The chain has TRBV6-5 and TRBJ1-2; 8 bases agree with TRBD1. V shed 7 bases, J shed 7 bases, and the junction held 8 bases outside the gene matches. Germline V gene data show CDR1 as MNHEY and CDR2 as SVGAGI. The CDR3 runs 13 residues. CDR3 DNA sequence: TGTGCCAGCACCTTCGGACAGGGCGGTGGCTACACCTTC. Protein: CASTFGQGGGYTF.

The chain recombines TRBV27 with TRBJ1-6; possibly TRBD1 for D (5 bases). The CDR3 is 19 amino acids. V lost 0 bases and J lost 6, with 21 bases in between. Germline V gene data show CDR1 as MNHEY and CDR2 as SMNVEV (reference sequence). The CDR3 DNA is TGTGCCAGCAGTTTATCACCCGACTGGGGCGCTACCGGTAATTCACCCCTCCACTTT. Translating gives CASSLSPDWGATGNSPLHF.

The gene calls are TRBV20-1 and TRBJ2-1; the D is unclear. V gave up 5 bases and J gave up 10 bases, with 12 bases separating them. Germline CDR1 and CDR2: DFQATT and SNEGSKA (reference sequence). The CDR3 length is 11 residues. The CDR3 coding sequence is TGCAGTGCTCCTCTGGGGTGGGAGCAGTTCTTC. It translates to CSAPLGWEQFF.

The chain couples TRBV2 to TRBJ2-5; a weak D match, TRBD1 (5 bases). This CDR3 comprises 16 residues. The V gene's germline CDR1 is SNHLY and CDR2 FYNNEI. Trimming removed 6 bases at V and 2 bases at J, with 19 bases between. CDR3 DNA: TGTGCCAGCAGCGGGCGGAGATTTACAGGACAAGAGACCCAGTACTTC. The encoded protein is CASSGRRFTGQETQYF.

The V call is TRBV6-5, the J call TRBJ2-7, with TRBD1 matching 9 bases. Germline CDR1 MNHEY, CDR2 SVGAGI. The V and J ends lost 5 bases and 13 bases, in that order; junction bases with no gene match: 6. The CDR3 spans 11 residues. CDR3 nucleotide sequence: TGTGCCAGCAGTCGGGACAGGGAAATCTACTTC. It specifies CASSRDREIYF.

V gene TRBV5-1 combines with J gene TRBJ2-5; D remains ambiguous. V shed 4 bases and J shed 5 bases, with 12 bases lying between them. The CDR3 is 13 residues long. CDR1 is SGHRS and CDR2 is YFSETQ in the germline V gene. The CDR3 DNA is TGCGCCAGCAGCGTGACCATTCGGGAGACCCAGTACTTC. Its protein product is CASSVTIRETQYF.

The rearrangement joins TRBV10-3 to TRBJ1-6, with unresolved D. The V gene lost 3 bases and the J gene lost 11 bases, with 14 bases spanning the gap. Germline V gene lookup returns CDR1 ENHRY and CDR2 SYGVKD. The CDR3 runs to 14 residues. CDR3 nucleotides: TGTGCCATCAGTGACAGCGGCATCAGGACACCCCTCCACTTT. The encoded protein is CAISDSGIRTPLHF.

This clone was counted only a few times. The chain recombines TRBV23-1 with TRBJ2-7; 11 bases are shared with TRBD1. TRBV23-1 belongs to the ORF category, with a function that is uncertain. The trim removed 8 bases at V and 4 bases at J, leaving 16 bases unmatched. This CDR3 is 17 amino acids long. The CDR3 sequence is CASGWDRGSPKAYEQYF. For the CDR3, the DNA is TGCGCCAGCGGATGGGACAGGGGGAGCCCCAAGGCGTACGAGCAGTACTTC.

The chain joins TRBV4-3 to TRBJ2-3; TRBD2 aligns across 8 bases. The V gene's germline CDR1 is LGHNA and CDR2 YSLEER. This CDR3 comprises 17 residues. Trimming took 4 bases from V and 0 from J; bases not matched to a gene: 9. The CDR3 region has the DNA TGCGCCAGCAGCCGCGGGCGGCGCGGGGGGAGCACAGATACGCAGTATTTT. Amino acids: CASSRGRRGGSTDTQYF.

V usage is TRBV29-1 and J usage is TRBJ1-5; 11 bases match TRBD1. CDR3 length: 14 amino acids. Germline-derived CDR1 and CDR2 are SQVTM and ANQGSEA. The trim removed 4 bases at V and 3 bases at J, leaving 2 bases unmatched. The CDR3 DNA sequence: TGCAGCGTTGGGACAGGGGGCCCCAATCAGCCCCAGCATTTT. Protein: CSVGTGGPNQPQHF.

The rearrangement links TRBV7-3 to TRBJ2-1; D is undetermined. From germline, CDR1 is SGHTA and CDR2 FQGTGA. The CDR3 totals 14 residues. V lost 5 bases and J lost 6, with 14 bases in between. The chain's CDR3 is CASSPSPSLNEQFF. As DNA, the CDR3 is TGTGCCAGCAGCCCCTCCCCCAGCCTCAATGAGCAGTTCTTC.

The chain is built from TRBV15 and TRBJ1-6; D is unresolved. V was cut by 3 bases and J by 4 bases, with 10 bases left in between. The CDR3 extends over 15 amino acids. The germline V gene encodes CDR1 LNHNV and CDR2 YYDKDF (reference sequence). CDR3 region: CATSSVPGYNSPLHF. DNA of the CDR3: TGTGCCACCAGCAGTGTGCCCGGGTATAATTCACCCCTCCACTTT.